This T cell receptor beta chain originates from a study of blood T cell repertoires in COVID-19. Study summary: Sites in the United States, Italy and Spain provided acute and convalescent COVID-19 samples.

Repertoires were generated with immunoSEQ multiplex PCR, while TCRdb's copy carries only in-frame clones and drops some. The sample includes 55,000 to 65,000 clones, approximately 92% seen only once; the top ten take around 45%. The sequence came from a woman in her fifties or sixties with COVID-19, enrolled during active disease. The material sequenced was peripheral blood.

CDR3 nucleotide sequence: TGTGCCAGCAGTTACTCGGGACAGGCATCGGACACCATATATTTT. Protein: CASSYSGQASDTIYF. The chain recombines TRBV6-5 with TRBJ1-3, with 8 positions matching TRBD1. CDR3 length: 15 residues. V gave up 0 bases and J gave up 8 bases; unmatched junction bases: 6. Germline CDR1 reads MNHEY; CDR2 reads SVGAGI.